The 29 T cell receptor beta chains given below trace back to one sample, sequenced in a study of blood T cell repertoires in COVID-19. Sequenced by immunoSEQ multiplex PCR; TCRdb stores in-frame clones only, minus some. The sample holds roughly 430,000 clones, about 88% seen once. Sequenced material: PBMCs or T cells enriched from blood (not recorded which). The receptors derive from a woman aged 18-30 years who had been exposed to COVID-19.

The CDR3 DNA sequence: TGCGCCAGCAGAGGGGCAGGCGAGCAGTACTTC. It is translated as CASRGAGEQYF. The chain uses TRBV5-1 and TRBJ2-7; TRBD1 is a possible D gene (5 bases). Trimming shortened V by 5 bases and J by 6 bases, and 9 bases separated the two germline ends. CDR1 SGHRS and CDR2 YFSETQ come from the germline V gene. CDR3 length: 11 amino acids.

V is TRBV20-1 and J is TRBJ2-1; possible D gene TRBD2, 6 bases. The length of the CDR3 is 14 residues. V was cut by 3 bases and J by 5 bases, with 14 bases left in between. CDR1 and CDR2 (germline): DFQATT, SNEGSKA (reference sequence). The DNA for the CDR3 is TGCAGTGCTAGTTACCGGGACTTCCACAATGAGCAGTTCTTC. Translating it yields CSASYRDFHNEQFF.

The chain is built from TRBV7-6 and TRBJ2-1; TRBD2 aligns across 7 bases. Germline V gene data show CDR1 as SGHVS and CDR2 as FNYEAQ. The CDR3 consists of 13 residues. V was clipped by 8 bases and J by 8 bases; unmatched bases: 9. CDR3 nucleotides: TGTGCCAGCCGCTGGGGGGGAAGGGATGAGCAGTTCTTC. Protein product: CASRWGGRDEQFF.

This clone was detected only a few times. This chain uses TRBV19 with TRBJ2-1; TRBD1 matches at 7 bases. The CDR3 is 19 amino acids. The V gene's germline CDR1 is LNHDA and CDR2 SQIVND (reference sequence). V gave up 6 bases and J gave up 0 bases; unmatched junction bases: 17. CDR3 nucleotides: TGTGCCAGTAGATCCATTGGACAGGATATTTGGGGCTCCTACAATGAGCAGTTCTTC. Its protein is CASRSIGQDIWGSYNEQFF.

This clone was seen only once. The chain employs TRBV28 and TRBJ2-7, with D unclear. This CDR3 contains 13 residues. The V gene's germline CDR1 is MDHEN and CDR2 SYDVKM. The V end was cut by 1 base, the J end by 6 bases, with 10 bases between. CDR3 DNA: TGTGCCAGCAGTTTATATATGGCCCCCGAGCAGTACTTC. This sequence encodes CASSLYMAPEQYF.

The chain joins TRBV13 to TRBJ1-4; the D gene is possibly TRBD1 (6 bases). This CDR3 contains 14 residues. The germline V gene encodes CDR1 PRHDT and CDR2 FYEKMQ (reference sequence). The germline V and J ends were trimmed by 4 bases and 4 bases, with 10 bases remaining between them. In DNA, the CDR3 is TGTGCCAGCAGCTCGGACAGCTTTAATGAAAAACTGTTTTTT. Translated, it gives CASSSDSFNEKLFF.

The gene calls are TRBV6-6 and TRBJ1-2; the D is unclear. V lost 0 bases to trimming and J lost 4 bases, with 15 bases between them. Per the germline V gene, CDR1 is MNHNY and CDR2 is SVGAGI (reference sequence). This CDR3 region has 16 residues. DNA for the CDR3: TGTGCCAGCAGTTACTCGATTTCCGGGAAGGGCTATGGCTACACCTTC. As protein: CASSYSISGKGYGYTF.

The chain has TRBV28 and TRBJ1-5; 7 bases align to TRBD1. Germline CDR1 is MDHEN and CDR2 is SYDVKM. The V gene end was trimmed by 6 bases and the J gene end by 3 bases; junction bases not matched to a gene: 8. CDR3 length: 15 amino acids. The CDR3 bases are TGTGCCAGCAGGACCTTTGGACAGGTCAATCAGCCCCAGCATTTT. Its protein is CASRTFGQVNQPQHF.

The V call is TRBV2, the J call TRBJ1-6; D is ambiguous. Trimming took 3 bases from V and 7 from J, leaving 10 bases between them. From germline, CDR1 is SNHLY and CDR2 FYNNEI. The CDR3 contains 14 residues. The CDR3 region has the DNA TGTGCCAGCAGTGAGAACGGAGAAAATTCACCCCTCCACTTT. This sequence encodes CASSENGENSPLHF. The entire variable domain, with the rest obtained from reference TRBV2 and TRBJ1-6, is as follows: EPEVTQTPSHQVTQMGQEVILRCVPISNHLYFYWYRQILGQKVEFLVSFYNNEISEKSEIFDDQFSVERPDGSNFTLKIRSTKLEDSAMYFCASSENGENSPLHFGNGTRLTVT.

The chain couples TRBV6-5 to TRBJ2-2, with 7 bases fitting TRBD2. J was trimmed by 5 bases and V by 6 bases; bases with no gene match: 6. Germline values: CDR1 MNHEY, CDR2 SVGAGI. There are 14 residues in the CDR3. The CDR3 sequence: CASRAGVETGELFF. The CDR3 bases are TGTGCCAGCAGGGCGGGAGTTGAAACCGGGGAGCTGTTTTTT.

V and J are TRBV11-2 and TRBJ1-6; D uncertain. This CDR3 comprises 14 residues. V was shortened by 7 bases and J by 0 bases, with 7 bases between the two germline ends. Per the germline V gene, CDR1 is SGHAT and CDR2 is FQNNGV. The CDR3 sequence: CASKGSSYNSPLHF. CDR3 bases: TGTGCCAGCAAAGGGAGCTCCTATAATTCACCCCTCCACTTT.

The chain is built from TRBV10-3 and TRBJ1-1, with 8 bases that match TRBD1. CDR1 ENHRY and CDR2 SYGVKD come from the germline V gene. V lost 8 bases to trimming and J lost 1 base; unmatched junction nucleotides: 3. The CDR3 is 13 residues long. The CDR3 DNA reads TGTGCCATCGGGGGACAGGCGAACACTGAAGCTTTCTTT. It yields the protein CAIGGQANTEAFF.

A single count supports this clone. The rearrangement uses TRBV7-9 and TRBJ2-3, with D possibly matching TRBD2 (5 bases). V lost 0 bases, J lost 3 bases, and 10 bases lay in between. The CDR3 runs to 15 residues. Germline V gene lookup returns CDR1 SEHNR and CDR2 FQNEAQ (reference sequence). The CDR3 nucleotides read TGTGCCAGCAGCTTAGCCGGAGCGGCTACAGATACGCAGTATTTT. Its translation is CASSLAGAATDTQYF.

The genes are TRBV29-1 and TRBJ2-1; 9 bases fit TRBD1. The V segment lost 4 bases and the J segment 9 bases; nucleotides outside the gene matches: 7. The CDR3 covers 13 residues. The V gene's germline CDR1 is SQVTM and CDR2 ANQGSEA. The CDR3 reads CSVGLQGAGEQFF. CDR3 DNA sequence: TGCAGCGTTGGCCTACAGGGGGCTGGTGAGCAGTTCTTC.

The rearrangement links TRBV4-2 to TRBJ1-1; no reliable D call. Germline-derived CDR1 and CDR2 are LGHNA and YNFKEQ. This CDR3 has 19 amino acids. Deletions cut 0 bases from V and 5 bases from J, with 25 bases between. The CDR3 sequence is CASSQEDEGGSWVQTEAFF. CDR3 bases: TGTGCCAGCAGCCAAGAGGATGAGGGAGGAAGTTGGGTACAGACTGAAGCTTTCTTT.

The chain has TRBV9 and TRBJ2-7; TRBD1 aligns across 9 bases. V was clipped by 4 bases and J by 3 bases; unmatched bases: 5. Germline values: CDR1 SGDLS, CDR2 YYNGEE. CDR3 size: 14 residues. CDR3 protein: CASSPDRGGYEQYF. CDR3 nucleotide sequence: TGTGCCAGCAGCCCCGACAGGGGGGGCTACGAGCAGTACTTC.

The chain combines TRBV27 with TRBJ1-6, with 9 bases that match TRBD1. J gave up 8 bases and V 7 bases, and 15 bases lay outside the gene matches. Germline CDR1 reads MNHEY; CDR2 reads SMNVEV (reference sequence). This CDR3 region has 17 residues. The CDR3 loop is CASTLGGQGVFYSPLHF. In DNA form, the CDR3 reads TGTGCCAGCACCCTCGGGGGACAGGGCGTTTTTTATTCACCCCTCCACTTT.

This chain uses TRBV12-3 or TRBV12-4 with TRBJ1-2; no reliable D call. The CDR3 contains 12 residues. V lost 6 bases, J lost 8 bases, and 13 bases lay in between. CDR3: CASRLDFRGYTF. CDR3 DNA: TGTGCCAGCAGGCTCGACTTTAGGGGCTACACCTTC.

This chain links TRBV18 with TRBJ2-1; TRBD1 matches 8 bases. The ends lost 4 bases at V and 8 bases at J; junction bases unmatched: 7. This CDR3 is built from 14 residues. Germline V gives CDR1 KGHSH, CDR2 LQKENI. The CDR3 protein is CASSRQGAKYEQFF. CDR3 bases: TGTGCCAGCTCACGGCAGGGGGCAAAGTATGAGCAGTTCTTC. Together with reference TRBV18 and TRBJ2-1, the CDR3 gives the full variable domain: NAGVMQNPRHLVRRRGQEARLRCSPMKGHSHVYWYRQLPEEGLKFMVYLQKENIIDESGMPKERFSAEFPKEGPSILRIQQVVRGDSAAYFCASSRQGAKYEQFFGPGTRLTVL.

V gene TRBV7-2 combines with J gene TRBJ1-3; no reliable D call. The CDR3 contains 16 residues. CDR1 and CDR2 (germline): SGHTA, FQGNSA. Trimming removed 0 bases at V and 2 bases at J, with 11 bases between. The CDR3 DNA reads as TGTGCCAGCAGCTTAGCGCAGGTTTCAACTGGAAACACCATATATTTT. Its protein is CASSLAQVSTGNTIYF. The whole variable domain, remainder taken from reference TRBV7-2 and TRBJ1-3, is GAGVSQSPSNKVTEKGKDVELRCDPISGHTALYWYRQSLGQGLEFLIYFQGNSAPDKSGLPSDRFSAERTGGSVSTLTIQRTQQEDSAVYLCASSLAQVSTGNTIYFGEGSWLTVV.

This clone showed up just once. The J gene is TRBJ2-5, the V gene TRBV2, with TRBD2 matching over 9 bases. The germline gives CDR1 SNHLY, CDR2 FYNNEI. The CDR3 extends over 17 amino acids. V gave up 0 bases and J gave up 3 bases; unmatched junction bases: 8. The CDR3 nucleotides read TGTGCCAGCAGTGAAGCGCTTGCGGGGGGGTTGAAAGAGACCCAGTACTTC. Translating it yields CASSEALAGGLKETQYF.

This sequence joins TRBV2 and TRBJ2-3, with 10 nucleotides matching TRBD2. Germline-derived CDR1 and CDR2 are SNHLY and FYNNEI. J was trimmed by 0 bases and V by 8 bases; bases with no gene match: 8. CDR3 length: 16 amino acids. The DNA for the CDR3 is TGTGCCAGCGGCCTAGCGGGGGTTACTAGCACAGATACGCAGTATTTT. As protein: CASGLAGVTSTDTQYF.

The chain employs TRBV27 and TRBJ2-5; no firm D call. Germline loops: CDR1 MNHEY, CDR2 SMNVEV (reference sequence). V was trimmed by 5 bases and J by 2 bases, leaving 21 bases between them. The CDR3 runs 17 residues. CDR3 sequence: CASSPAARRPFQETQYF. The CDR3 nucleotides read TGTGCCAGCAGTCCCGCCGCGAGGCGCCCCTTTCAAGAGACCCAGTACTTC.

About this clone itself: Other DNA sequences of this sample code for an identical CDR3. The rearrangement joins TRBV6-5 to TRBJ2-1; 7 nucleotides align to TRBD1. Germline CDR1 and CDR2: MNHEY and SVGAGI. The CDR3 sequence is 14 residues long. With 0 bases clipped from V and 7 bases from J, the junction kept 3 bases outside the gene matches. Here the CDR3 reads CASSYSGGGNEQFF. In DNA, the CDR3 is TGTGCCAGCAGTTACTCAGGGGGCGGGAATGAGCAGTTCTTC.

Here the CDR3 DNA reads TGCGCCAGCAGTGAGGCCCTCGGGACAGCCACCTACGAGCAGTACTTC. It is translated as CASSEALGTATYEQYF. The chain combines TRBV10-2 with TRBJ2-7; 7 bases agree with TRBD1. Germline CDR1 WSHSY, CDR2 SAAADI. This CDR3 region has 16 residues. Germline trimming cut 2 bases from V and 2 bases from J; bases unmatched to any gene: 9.

The chain employs TRBV18 and TRBJ1-5; no clear D gene. In germline, CDR1 is KGHSH, CDR2 LQKENI. The CDR3 has 16 residues. Trimming shortened V by 4 bases and J by 5 bases, and 18 bases separated the two germline ends. The DNA for the CDR3 is TGTGCCAGCTCACTCCCCGACGGAGGTAGTCATCAGCCCCAGCATTTT. Amino acid sequence: CASSLPDGGSHQPQHF. The whole variable domain, remainder taken from reference TRBV18 and TRBJ1-5, is NAGVMQNPRHLVRRRGQEARLRCSPMKGHSHVYWYRQLPEEGLKFMVYLQKENIIDESGMPKERFSAEFPKEGPSILRIQQVVRGDSAAYFCASSLPDGGSHQPQHFGDGTRLSIL.

This clone was seen only once. The V and J genes are TRBV7-6 and TRBJ1-2; TRBD1 agrees at 9 bases. The junction had 17 bases not matched to a gene; V was cut back by 1 base and J by 5 bases. This CDR3 region has 19 residues. Per germline, CDR1 SGHVS and CDR2 FNYEAQ. CDR3 nucleotides: TGTGCCAGCAGCTTAGACCCCTCCCGGGACAGGGATTACTCTTATGGCTACACCTTC. As protein: CASSLDPSRDRDYSYGYTF.

V and J are TRBV12-2 and TRBJ2-5; no check of the table's D call, TRBD2, against the DNA was made. TRBV12-2 is described as a pseudogene. The CDR3 has 15 residues. This chain's CDR3 is CASRLRVHLEETQYF. The CDR3 nucleotides are TGTGCAAGTCGCTTGAGGGTCCACTTAGAAGAGACCCAGTACTTC.

This clone appeared a single time. The chain combines TRBV28 with TRBJ1-4, with a possible D match to TRBD1 (5 bases). Germline CDR1 MDHEN, CDR2 SYDVKM. Between the trimmed V and J ends, which lost 4 bases and 7 bases, there was a span of 13 bases. This CDR3 has 14 amino acids. The CDR3 nucleotides read TGTGCCAGCAGTTATCCGGGAGGGGCTGAAAAACTGTTTTTT. Amino acids: CASSYPGGAEKLFF.